Each of the 11 T cell receptor beta chains below was sequenced from the same sample in a study of blood T cell repertoires in COVID-19. Libraries were prepared by immunoSEQ multiplex PCR; TCRdb keeps only in-frame clonotypes and omits some of them. Of under 150,000 clones in the sample, over 60% were seen once. Sequencing was carried out using PBMCs or T cells enriched from blood (not recorded which). Source of these receptors: a woman between 50 and 59 years old who had recovered from COVID-19.

The chain employs TRBV27 and TRBJ2-7; D may be TRBD2 (6 bases). The CDR3 length is 13 residues. The V gene lost 8 bases and the J gene lost 1 base, with 12 bases spanning the gap. Germline values: CDR1 MNHEY, CDR2 SMNVEV (reference sequence). The CDR3 sequence: CASATSKSYEQYF. DNA of the CDR3: TGTGCCAGCGCTACTAGCAAATCCTACGAGCAGTACTTC.

This clone is a singleton in its sample. The gene calls are TRBV19 and TRBJ1-1, with TRBD1 identical over 8 bases. V gave up 3 bases and J gave up 6 bases; unmatched junction bases: 3. This CDR3 comprises 13 residues. Germline CDR1 and CDR2: LNHDA and SQIVND (reference sequence). This chain's CDR3 is CASSIQGAAEAFF. The CDR3, as DNA: TGTGCCAGTAGTATTCAGGGGGCAGCTGAAGCTTTCTTT.

V gene TRBV5-1 combines with J gene TRBJ1-1; 7 nucleotides align to TRBD1. The germline V gene has CDR1 SGHRS and CDR2 YFSETQ. Trimming cost V 3 bases and J 1 base; bases outside gene matches: 9. This CDR3 is built from 16 residues. The CDR3 region has the DNA TGCGCCAGCAGCTGGGCCCCGGGGACAGCGAACACTGAAGCTTTCTTT. Amino acids: CASSWAPGTANTEAFF.

This clone came up a few times. The genes are TRBV10-3 and TRBJ2-2, with D maybe TRBD2 (6 bases). Germline loops: CDR1 ENHRY, CDR2 SYGVKD. The CDR3 consists of 15 residues. Between the trimmed V and J ends, which lost 4 bases and 6 bases, there was a span of 15 bases. CDR3 nucleotide sequence: TGTGCCATCAGTGCGAACTCGGAGGGGTCCGGGGAGCTGTTTTTT. Translated, it gives CAISANSEGSGELFF.

The chain combines TRBV19 with TRBJ2-7; 8 nucleotides agree with TRBD2. CDR1 is LNHDA and CDR2 is SQIVND in the germline V gene (reference sequence). V trimming: 9 bases; J trimming: 1 base; junction bases outside the gene matches: 8. The CDR3 length is 14 residues. As DNA, the CDR3 is TGTGCCAGCCGGGAGGGGCACTCGTCCTACGAGCAGTACTTC. As protein: CASREGHSSYEQYF.

The chain links TRBV2 to TRBJ1-5; 7 bases fit TRBD1. The CDR3 has 14 amino acids. V was clipped by 6 bases and J by 3 bases; unmatched bases: 5. Germline values: CDR1 SNHLY, CDR2 FYNNEI. The DNA of the CDR3 is TGTGCCAGCAGGAGAGGGGGCCCCAATCAGCCCCAGCATTTT. Its translation is CASRRGGPNQPQHF. Complete variable domain (other parts from reference TRBV2 and TRBJ1-5): EPEVTQTPSHQVTQMGQEVILRCVPISNHLYFYWYRQILGQKVEFLVSFYNNEISEKSEIFDDQFSVERPDGSNFTLKIRSTKLEDSAMYFCASRRGGPNQPQHFGDGTRLSIL.

This clone was seen many times. V gene TRBV5-4 combines with J gene TRBJ1-2, with 10 bases identical to TRBD1. The CDR3 consists of 16 residues. Looked up from germline, CDR1 is SGHNT and CDR2 is YYREEE (reference sequence). V was clipped by 4 bases and J by 4 bases; unmatched bases: 10. The CDR3 nucleotides read TGTGCCAGCAGCCAGCCGGGACAGGGGCTCGTCTATGGCTACACCTTC. It is translated as CASSQPGQGLVYGYTF. Looking up the rest from reference TRBV5-4 and TRBJ1-2 gives the full variable domain: ETGVTQSPTHLIKTRGQQVTLRCSSQSGHNTVSWYQQALGQGPQFIFQYYREEENGRGNFPPRFSGLQFPNYSSELNVNALELDDSALYLCASSQPGQGLVYGYTFGSGTRLTVV.

This clone was counted between two and nine times. The rearrangement joins TRBV27 to TRBJ1-1; no reliable D call. In germline, CDR1 is MNHEY, CDR2 SMNVEV (reference sequence). The CDR3 length is 13 residues. V was clipped by 2 bases and J by 6 bases, with 10 bases between them. DNA for the CDR3: TGTGCCAGCAGTTTAGGGCAGCAGGCTGAAGCTTTCTTT. It codes for CASSLGQQAEAFF.

The CDR3 DNA is TGTGCCATCAGTGAGTCGAGGGCGGGTGATCAGCCCCAGCATTTT. Its protein is CAISESRAGDQPQHF. This chain links TRBV10-3 with TRBJ1-5, with D unclear. Germline-derived CDR1 and CDR2 are ENHRY and SYGVKD. CDR3 length equals 15 residues. The V end was cut by 0 bases, the J end by 5 bases, with 11 bases between.

CDR3 sequence: CASRETGGITEAFF. CDR3 nucleotide sequence: TGTGCCAGCAGAGAGACAGGGGGCATCACTGAAGCTTTCTTT. The chain links TRBV7-9 to TRBJ1-1, with 10 bases matching TRBD1. CDR1 is SEHNR and CDR2 is FQNEAQ in the germline V gene (reference sequence). The length of the CDR3 is 14 residues. The ends lost 6 bases at V and 4 bases at J; junction bases unmatched: 5.

The chain joins TRBV5-4 to TRBJ2-3; 8 nucleotides line up with TRBD2. V was pared by 3 bases and J by 0 bases, with 15 bases of the junction left unmatched. CDR3 length: 19 residues. Germline loops: CDR1 SGHNT, CDR2 YYREEE (reference sequence). The CDR3: CASSSSSGRAFPSTDTQYF. The CDR3 nucleotides are TGTGCCAGCAGCTCGAGTTCCGGGAGGGCTTTCCCTAGCACAGATACGCAGTATTTT.